The 14 T cell receptor beta chains reported below all come from one sample, sequenced in a study of blood T cell repertoires in COVID-19. The assay was immunoSEQ multiplex PCR, and TCRdb's table has in-frame clones only and misses some. This table has about 200,000 clones, about 80% appearing once. Sequenced sample: PBMCs or T cells enriched from blood (not recorded which). These receptors were obtained from a woman in her forties or fifties who had been exposed to COVID-19.

The J gene is TRBJ2-3, the V gene TRBV5-1; TRBD2 matches at 7 bases. CDR1 is SGHRS, CDR2 YFSETQ, per germline. The CDR3 loop spans 16 amino acids. V lost 1 base, J lost 6 bases, and 11 bases stayed unmatched. The CDR3 region has the DNA TGCGCCAGCAGCTTGTCTGGGGGGGGATTCAGTGATACGCAGTATTTT. Its translation: CASSLSGGGFSDTQYF.

The chain links TRBV11-2 to TRBJ1-1; D is possibly TRBD1 (6 bases). V was trimmed by 0 bases and J by 1 base, leaving 12 bases between them. The CDR3 is 16 residues long. Germline V gene lookup returns CDR1 SGHAT and CDR2 FQNNGV. CDR3 DNA sequence: TGTGCCAGCAGCTTAGATCTTGCCAGGGGGAACACTGAAGCTTTCTTT. Translation gives CASSLDLARGNTEAFF.

This rearrangement joins TRBV13 to TRBJ1-2; 11 bases align to TRBD1. The CDR3 totals 15 residues. The ends lost 5 bases at V and 4 bases at J; junction bases unmatched: 6. In germline, CDR1 is PRHDT, CDR2 FYEKMQ (reference sequence). The CDR3 DNA sequence: TGTGCCAGCAGCCCCGGGACAGGGGGTGGCTATGGCTACACCTTC. Translated, it gives CASSPGTGGGYGYTF.

The chain combines TRBV5-6 with TRBJ1-1; a weak D match, TRBD1 (5 bases). The V and J ends lost 6 bases and 2 bases respectively, with 14 bases between them. The CDR3 is 14 residues long. Germline V gene data show CDR1 as SGHDT and CDR2 as YYEEEE. CDR3 sequence reads: CASTKGVPNTEAFF. Here the CDR3 DNA reads TGTGCCAGCACGAAAGGGGTCCCTAACACTGAAGCTTTCTTT.

The V gene is TRBV18, the J gene TRBJ1-1; D is uncertain. V was trimmed by 6 bases and J by 4 bases, leaving 15 bases between them. The V gene's germline CDR1 is KGHSH and CDR2 LQKENI. CDR3 length: 14 residues. The CDR3 sequence is CASSVDQATTEAFF. The CDR3 DNA is TGTGCCAGCTCGGTCGATCAAGCGACCACTGAAGCTTTCTTT.

This clone appeared a few times. V gene TRBV4-1 combines with J gene TRBJ2-7; tentatively, D is TRBD2 (5 bases). Germline V lookup: CDR1 MGHRA, CDR2 YSYEKL. Trimming removed 1 base from V and 0 bases from J, with 7 bases in between. The CDR3 runs to 14 residues. CDR3 sequence reads: CASSQGLPSYEQYF. The CDR3 DNA follows: TGCGCCAGCAGCCAAGGACTACCCTCCTACGAGCAGTACTTC.

The chain has TRBV2 and TRBJ1-2; 7 bases agree with TRBD1. Germline loops: CDR1 SNHLY, CDR2 FYNNEI. The V segment lost 7 bases and the J segment 3 bases; nucleotides outside the gene matches: 14. The CDR3 has 16 amino acids. For the CDR3, the DNA is TGTGCCAGCACGGACAGGCCCACAGTAGGCTACTATGGCTACACCTTC. Protein product: CASTDRPTVGYYGYTF.

This clone was seen a single time. This chain joins TRBV27 and TRBJ2-3, with 9 positions matching TRBD2. Germline loops: CDR1 MNHEY, CDR2 SMNVEV (reference sequence). The length of the CDR3 is 14 residues. The V and J ends lost 6 bases and 3 bases, in that order; junction bases with no gene match: 4. The chain's CDR3 is CASRRRGGTDTQYF. For the CDR3, the DNA is TGTGCCAGCAGACGGCGGGGGGGGACAGATACGCAGTATTTT.

V usage is TRBV11-3 and J usage is TRBJ2-2, with D hard to call. The CDR3 has 16 amino acids. CDR1 SGHNT and CDR2 YENEEA come from the germline V gene. V shed 0 bases and J shed 6 bases, with 14 bases lying between them. CDR3 nucleotide sequence: TGTGCCAGCAGCTTAGAGAGTAGCTTTTCCGCCGGGGAGCTGTTTTTT. Translation: CASSLESSFSAGELFF. Supplemented by reference TRBV11-3 and TRBJ2-2, the full variable domain reads EAGVVQSPRYKIIEKKQPVAFWCNPISGHNTLYWYLQNLGQGPELLIRYENEEAVDDSQLPKDRFSAERLKGVDSTLKIQPAELGDSAVYLCASSLESSFSAGELFFGEGSRLTVL.

The genes are TRBV6-5 and TRBJ1-3, with 7 bases aligning to TRBD1. The junction had 2 bases not matched to a gene; V was cut back by 7 bases and J by 2 bases. The germline CDR1 and CDR2 sequences are MNHEY and SVGAGI. This CDR3 has 13 residues. CDR3 sequence (DNA): TGTGCCAGCACCCAGGGGGCTGGAAACACCATATATTTT. Its protein is CASTQGAGNTIYF.

The table lists this clone with a few counts. The genes are TRBV5-1 and TRBJ1-4; D uncertain. The V end was cut by 5 bases, the J end by 0 bases, with 8 bases between. Germline values: CDR1 SGHRS, CDR2 YFSETQ. This CDR3 has 14 amino acids. The DNA for the CDR3 is TGCGCCAGCAGGTTCGAGACAACTAATGAAAAACTGTTTTTT. It translates to CASRFETTNEKLFF.

This clone was detected only a few times. The chain recombines TRBV2 with TRBJ2-3, with D possibly being TRBD2 (5 bases). The V end was cut by 6 bases, the J end by 1 base, with 26 bases between. CDR3 length: 19 residues. The germline V gene has CDR1 SNHLY and CDR2 FYNNEI. The CDR3 sequence is CASSLKGRLPTSGTDTQYF. The DNA for the CDR3 is TGTGCCAGCAGCCTAAAAGGGAGACTTCCCACGTCGGGCACAGATACGCAGTATTTT.

This clone was seen a few times. The rearrangement joins TRBV6-2 or TRBV6-3 to TRBJ2-6; 7 nucleotides agree with TRBD1. The CDR3 consists of 15 residues. Unmatched junction bases numbered 8, after V lost 8 bases and J lost 4 bases. Per germline, CDR1 MNHEY and CDR2 SVGEGT. In DNA form, the CDR3 reads TGTGCCAGCGGTTCCGACAGGGCCGGGGCCAACGTCCTGACTTTC. Protein product: CASGSDRAGANVLTF.

V usage is TRBV5-4 and J usage is TRBJ1-5; 8 nucleotides match TRBD1. The CDR3 is made up of 15 amino acids. Germline V CDR1 and CDR2: SGHNT, YYREEE (reference sequence). V lost 0 bases, J lost 1 base, and 0 bases stayed unmatched. The CDR3 loop is CASSLGTGSNQPQHF. The CDR3 bases are TGTGCCAGCAGCTTGGGGACAGGGAGCAATCAGCCCCAGCATTTT.